Below are 8 T cell receptor beta chains sequenced from a single sample in a study of T-cell reconstitution after alpha-beta-depleted transplantation in children. It was with unique molecular identifiers that the TCRbeta library was prepared. One entry per CDR3 protein, called by TCRdb with MiXCR from the PCR reads. The table records about 830,000 distinct CDR3 sequences, under 20% of them present only once. Source: PBMCs, mostly from graft donor cells, taken 360 days after TCRalphabeta/CD19-depleted stem cell transplant. These receptor sequences come from a male patient younger than 18 who had a stem cell transplant for acute lymphoblastic leukemia, so the T cells may come from the graft donor.

V is TRBV7-2 and J is TRBJ2-7; TRBD1 aligns across 11 bases. Trimming took 0 bases from V and 2 from J; bases not matched to a gene: 3. Per germline, CDR1 SGHTA and CDR2 FQGNSA. This CDR3 is 16 amino acids long. CDR3 DNA sequence: TGTGCCAGCAGCTTAGCTAGGGGACAGGGGGCCTACGAGCAGTACTTC. It yields the protein CASSLARGQGAYEQYF.

This clonotype was seen a handful of times. V and J are TRBV20-1 and TRBJ2-5; no reliable D call. Between the trimmed V and J ends, which lost 3 bases and 4 bases, there was a span of 15 bases. This CDR3 has 14 residues. The germline V gene encodes CDR1 DFQATT and CDR2 SNEGSKA (reference sequence). DNA for the CDR3: TGCAGTGCTAGCTCTGAGGCTAGGACAGAGACCCAGTACTTC. This encodes CSASSEARTETQYF.

The genes are TRBV12-5 and TRBJ2-1; D perhaps matches TRBD1 (6 bases). The CDR3 covers 14 residues. From germline, CDR1 is LGHNT and CDR2 FRNRAP. With 3 bases removed from V and 3 bases from J, the gap between germline ends came to 9 bases. The CDR3 DNA is TGTGCTAGTGGTTTCGACAGGAGCTACAATGAGCAGTTCTTC. The encoded protein is CASGFDRSYNEQFF.

In its sample, this clonotype was seen a few times. The chain carries TRBV4-1 and TRBJ2-2; tentative D call: TRBD1 (5 bases). This CDR3 is built from 15 residues. Trimming left V 7 bases short and J 4 bases short, with 16 bases between. The germline V gene encodes CDR1 MGHRA and CDR2 YSYEKL. The CDR3, as DNA: TGCGCCAGCACCGGTAGGGGCCGCGGCACCGGGGAGCTGTTTTTT. Translation: CASTGRGRGTGELFF.

The J gene is TRBJ2-7, the V gene TRBV2; D assignment may be TRBD1 or TRBD2 (5 bases each). There are 12 residues in the CDR3. The V gene lost 8 bases and the J gene lost 3 bases, with 11 bases spanning the gap. Germline CDR1 SNHLY, CDR2 FYNNEI. The CDR3 sequence: CASGLGVYEQYF. The CDR3, as DNA: TGTGCCAGCGGGTTGGGGGTCTACGAGCAGTACTTC.

This clonotype was seen more than once but under ten times. The J gene is TRBJ2-4, the V gene TRBV21-1; the table's D call, TRBD1, has no DNA check behind it. TRBV21-1 is marked as a pseudogene. This CDR3 contains 13 residues. The CDR3: CASSKEGGHIQYF. The CDR3 DNA follows: TGTGCCAGCAGCAAAGAAGGGGGGCACATTCAGTACTTC.

This sequence joins TRBV7-8 and TRBJ1-6; D is uncertain. Trimming stripped 0 bases from V and 6 bases from J, with 12 bases between. Germline V lookup: CDR1 SGHVS, CDR2 FQNEAQ. This CDR3 comprises 16 residues. CDR3 DNA sequence: TGTGCCAGCAGCTTAGCGCGGCGGCCGACTAATTCACCCCTCCACTTT. Its protein product is CASSLARRPTNSPLHF.

This clonotype was seen ten or more times. The genes are TRBV11-3 and TRBJ2-1; no firm D call. The germline gives CDR1 SGHNT, CDR2 YENEEA. The CDR3 sequence is 15 residues long. Trimming removed 1 base at V and 3 bases at J, with 10 bases between. CDR3: CASSLGSRNYNEQFF. The CDR3 DNA is TGTGCCAGCAGCTTAGGTTCCCGAAACTACAATGAGCAGTTCTTC.